What follows is one T cell receptor (beta chain) and its context. Repertoires were generated with immunoSEQ multiplex PCR, while TCRdb's copy carries only in-frame clones and drops some. The data hold 100,000 to 150,000 clones, with about 80% observed a single time. This sample was taken from a study of blood T cell repertoires in COVID-19. Study-wide background: Donors in the United States, Italy and Spain gave samples during acute or convalescent COVID-19.

Germline V gene data show CDR1 as LNHNV and CDR2 as YYDKDF (reference sequence). The V end was cut by 0 bases, the J end by 0 bases, with 9 bases between. The CDR3 length is 16 residues. The V and J genes are TRBV15 and TRBJ2-1, with a tentative D call TRBD2 (6 bases). The source material was peripheral blood. The origin of this receptor is a man in his sixties with acute or convalescent COVID-19. CDR3 in DNA: TGTGCCACCAGCAGAGAGGAGGGATCCTCCTACAATGAGCAGTTCTTC. It specifies CATSREEGSSYNEQFF.